The 32 T cell receptor beta chains below all came from one sample that was sequenced in a study of post-analysis software for immune sequencing data. Regarding the study as a whole: The study found TRBV5-6, TRBV5-1 and TRBV20-1 among five TRBV segments more frequent in patients than controls.

Incorporated into the TCR beta cDNA libraries were unique molecular identifiers, which served to reduce PCR and sequencing biases. TCRdb re-called the PCR reads through MiXCR, storing one row per CDR3 protein. Among 450,000 or so distinct CDR3 sequences listed, 40% to 55% were seen once. No antigens are known for them. The sequenced material came from blood. The receptors stem from a girl between 10 and 17 years old with multiple sclerosis.

This chain connects TRBV12-3 or TRBV12-4 to TRBJ2-5, with D possibly matching TRBD2 (5 bases). V was shortened by 5 bases and J by 4 bases, with 17 bases between the two germline ends. The CDR3 covers 15 residues. Here the CDR3 DNA reads TGTGCCAGCAGTCCCCTTAGTCTGGGGAGAGAGACCCAGTACTTC. Protein sequence: CASSPLSLGRETQYF.

This clonotype has only a few counts. The chain employs TRBV20-1 and TRBJ2-5; D could derive from TRBD1 or TRBD2 (5 bases each). The CDR3 is made up of 12 amino acids. V was cut by 5 bases and J by 3 bases, with 10 bases left in between. Germline V gene data show CDR1 as DFQATT and CDR2 as SNEGSKA (reference sequence). The DNA for the CDR3 is TGCAGTGCTTTGAGGGGAGAAGAGACCCAGTACTTC. Protein: CSALRGEETQYF.

This clonotype was seen only a few times. The chain has TRBV29-1 and TRBJ2-7, with 10 bases that match TRBD2. V gave up 7 bases and J gave up 2 bases; unmatched junction bases: 5. Germline V gene data show CDR1 as SQVTM and CDR2 as ANQGSEA. The CDR3 consists of 13 residues. CDR3 sequence: CSASGSWAYEQYF. The DNA of the CDR3 is TGCAGCGCTAGCGGGAGTTGGGCCTACGAGCAGTACTTC.

The chain has TRBV7-8 and TRBJ2-1; D uncertain. CDR1 and CDR2 from the germline V gene are SGHVS and FQNEAQ. Between the trimmed V and J ends, which lost 5 bases and 12 bases, there was a span of 11 bases. This CDR3 has 11 residues. The chain's CDR3 is CASSQKMVQFF. In DNA, the CDR3 is TGTGCCAGCAGCCAGAAAATGGTGCAGTTCTTC. Based on the CDR3 plus reference TRBV7-8 and TRBJ2-1, the full variable domain is GAGVSQSPRYKVAKRGQDVALRCDPISGHVSLFWYQQALGQGPEFLTYFQNEAQLDKSGLPSDRFFAERPEGSVSTLKIQRTQQEDSAVYLCASSQKMVQFFGPGTRLTVL.

The sample holds one count of this clonotype. The chain links TRBV10-2 to TRBJ2-3; a weak D match, TRBD1 (6 bases). Germline V lookup: CDR1 WSHSY, CDR2 SAAADI. The CDR3 runs 14 residues. V was pared by 11 bases and J by 0 bases, with 15 bases between. The CDR3 spells CAGEQGPSTDTQYF. The CDR3 region has the DNA TGCGCCGGAGAACAGGGACCGAGCACAGATACGCAGTATTTT.

About this clonotype itself: No conserved phenylalanine or tryptophan ends this CDR3, so it is likely a read error. This chain joins TRBV7-9 and TRBJ2-1, with 9 bases fitting TRBD2. Germline CDR1 is SEHNR and CDR2 is FQNEAQ (reference sequence). Germline trimming cut 5 bases from V and 6 bases from J; bases unmatched to any gene: 5. The CDR3 loop spans 14 amino acids. The CDR3 loop reads CASSHSGSLNEQFL. The CDR3 DNA follows: TGTGCCAGCAGCCATAGCGGGAGCCTCAATGAGCAGTTCTTG.

The gene calls are TRBV28 and TRBJ1-2; 7 nucleotides line up with TRBD1. Germline CDR1 MDHEN, CDR2 SYDVKM. The CDR3 is 13 residues long. Trimming removed 9 bases from V and 5 bases from J; junction bases left unmatched: 9. CDR3 residues: CASKTGTEYGYTF. In nucleotides, the CDR3 is TGTGCCAGTAAAACCGGGACAGAATATGGCTACACCTTC.

The chain links TRBV20-1 to TRBJ2-3; D might be TRBD1 or TRBD2, each matching 6 bases. The germline gives CDR1 DFQATT, CDR2 SNEGSKA (reference sequence). CDR3 length: 11 amino acids. CDR3 sequence (DNA): TGCAGAGGGGGGAGCACAGATACGCAGTATTTT. It is translated as CRGGSTDTQYF.

The rearrangement joins TRBV28 to TRBJ2-1, with 7 positions matching TRBD2. The CDR3 extends over 16 amino acids. Losses at the gene ends were 6 bases for V and 7 bases for J; bases not matched to a gene: 15. Germline values: CDR1 MDHEN, CDR2 SYDVKM. The CDR3 DNA reads TGTGCCAGCAGCTGGGGGGGTCTAGGCAAATCAAATGAGCAGTTCTTC. Its protein is CASSWGGLGKSNEQFF.

The chain employs TRBV27 and TRBJ1-1; D ambiguous. Germline V gene sequence: CDR1 MNHEY, CDR2 SMNVEV (reference sequence). CDR3 length: 13 residues. Trimming cost V 6 bases and J 8 bases, with 16 bases left between them. CDR3 residues: CASSLGRSSEAFF. CDR3 nucleotide sequence: TGTGCCAGCAGCCTAGGACGGTCCTCAGAAGCTTTCTTT.

The V gene is TRBV27, the J gene TRBJ2-7; 7 bases fit TRBD1. The CDR3 length is 14 residues. Trimming took 5 bases from V and 2 from J; bases not matched to a gene: 6. Germline V gives CDR1 MNHEY, CDR2 SMNVEV (reference sequence). CDR3 nucleotides: TGTGCCAGCAGTCCTATGACAGGGACCTACGAGCAGTACTTC. This codes for CASSPMTGTYEQYF.

The V call is TRBV5-1, the J call TRBJ2-3; 9 nucleotides line up with TRBD1. This CDR3 has 17 amino acids. Germline CDR1 SGHRS, CDR2 YFSETQ. The V segment lost 0 bases and the J segment 2 bases; nucleotides outside the gene matches: 7. The DNA of the CDR3 is TGCGCCAGCAGCTTGGGGAGGGACAGGGCCAACACAGATACGCAGTATTTT. Translation gives CASSLGRDRANTDTQYF.

V gene TRBV18 combines with J gene TRBJ2-1, with D possibly called TRBD1 or TRBD2 (5 bases each). Trimming took off 5 bases at V and 0 bases at J, with 14 bases between the two ends. CDR3 length equals 16 residues. Germline-derived CDR1 and CDR2 are KGHSH and LQKENI. The CDR3 DNA reads as TGTGCCAGCTCAACCGGGACCTCCAGCTCCTACAATGAGCAGTTCTTC. It translates to CASSTGTSSSYNEQFF.

This clonotype was found once. The V and J genes are TRBV4-3 and TRBJ2-5, with a weak D call TRBD1 (5 bases). The J call is doubtful: the DNA matches TRBJ2-7 better. The CDR3 contains 13 residues. Germline V lookup: CDR1 LGHNA, CDR2 YSLEER. CDR3 region: CASSQFRAYEQYF. CDR3 nucleotide sequence: TGCGCCAGCAGCCAATTCAGGGCCTACGAGCAGTACTTC.

The chain is built from TRBV25-1 and TRBJ2-4; D is unresolved. With the DNA end fitting TRBJ2-7 better, the J assignment may be wrong. The CDR3 extends over 13 amino acids. The germline CDR1 and CDR2 sequences are MGHDK and SYGVNS. CDR3 amino acids: CASSISHAYEQYF. The CDR3 DNA is TGTGCCAGCAGTATAAGTCACGCCTACGAGCAGTACTTC.

V is TRBV5-1 and J is TRBJ2-7; 9 bases agree with TRBD1. Trimming cost V 6 bases and J 1 base; bases outside gene matches: 5. CDR1 is SGHRS, CDR2 YFSETQ, per germline. The CDR3 contains 14 residues. In nucleotides, the CDR3 is TGCGCCAGCATTTCGGGACAGGGATCCTACGAGCAGTACTTC. Its translation: CASISGQGSYEQYF.

This sequence joins TRBV13 and TRBJ2-3, with 12 nucleotides matching TRBD2. This CDR3 is built from 17 residues. V trimming: 4 bases; J trimming: 4 bases; junction bases outside the gene matches: 9. Germline loops: CDR1 PRHDT, CDR2 FYEKMQ (reference sequence). This CDR3 reads CASSSPRLAGEADTQYF. CDR3 DNA sequence: TGTGCCAGCAGCTCCCCCAGACTAGCGGGAGAGGCAGATACGCAGTATTTT. Looking up the rest from reference TRBV13 and TRBJ2-3 gives the full variable domain: AAGVIQSPRHLIKEKRETATLKCYPIPRHDTVYWYQQGPGQDPQFLISFYEKMQSDKGSIPDRFSAQQFSDYHSELNMSSLELGDSALYFCASSSPRLAGEADTQYFGPGTRLTVL.

The J gene is TRBJ2-5, the V gene TRBV4-2; maybe TRBD2 (5 bases). Trimming left V 1 base short and J 3 bases short, with 9 bases between. The CDR3 runs 14 residues. CDR1 and CDR2 from the germline V gene are LGHNA and YNFKEQ. The CDR3 bases are TGTGCCAGCAGCCAAGTTTACGGGAAAGAGACCCAGTACTTC. The encoded protein is CASSQVYGKETQYF.

Turning to this clonotype: One end of the junction fails to match germline, which may point to a read error. The rearrangement joins TRBV27 to TRBJ2-1, with D perhaps matching TRBD1 or TRBD2 (8 bases each). Germline loops: CDR1 MNHEY, CDR2 SMNVEV (reference sequence). The CDR3 sequence is 19 residues long. The CDR3 DNA is TGTGCCAGCAGGACGGACAGGGACCAGCGGGAGCGATCCTGCAATGAGCAGTTCTTC. Translation: CASRTDRDQRERSCNEQFF.

This clonotype has just one count. The chain recombines TRBV29-1 with TRBJ1-1; D is undetermined. This CDR3 has 13 residues. Germline-derived CDR1 and CDR2 are SQVTM and ANQGSEA. The V end lost 6 bases, the J end lost 1 base, and 12 bases lay between the germline ends. The CDR3 loop reads CSVAVWRNTEAFF. DNA of the CDR3: TGCAGCGTAGCAGTGTGGAGGAACACTGAAGCTTTCTTT.

The gene calls are TRBV7-6 and TRBJ1-1; maybe TRBD1 (6 bases). This CDR3 has 12 amino acids. Per germline, CDR1 SGHVS and CDR2 FNYEAQ. V gave up 4 bases and J gave up 5 bases, with 8 bases separating them. The CDR3 coding sequence is TGTGCCAGCAGCTCGGGGGCTACTGAAGCTTTCTTT. It translates to CASSSGATEAFF.

This clonotype was seen just once. The CDR3 bases are TGTGCCACCAGCAGAGGAGGGTCGGGACTAGACTACAATGAGCAGTTCTTC. This encodes CATSRGGSGLDYNEQFF. This rearrangement joins TRBV15 to TRBJ2-1; 8 positions match TRBD2. The CDR3 is made up of 17 amino acids. The V gene's germline CDR1 is LNHNV and CDR2 YYDKDF (reference sequence). Trimming cost V 1 base and J 3 bases; bases outside gene matches: 8.

The CDR3 coding sequence is TGTGCCAGCAGGGTCGATACAGGGACCTCCTACGAGCAGTACTTC. This encodes CASRVDTGTSYEQYF. The chain joins TRBV28 to TRBJ2-7; possibly TRBD1 for D (6 bases). V dropped 6 bases and J dropped 0 bases, with 15 bases sitting between them. Looked up from germline, CDR1 is MDHEN and CDR2 is SYDVKM. The CDR3 runs to 15 residues. The full variable domain, its missing parts supplied by reference TRBV28 and TRBJ2-7, is DVKVTQSSRYLVKRTGEKVFLECVQDMDHENMFWYRQDPGLGLRLIYFSYDVKMKEKGDIPEGYSVSREKKERFSLILESASTNQTSMYLCASRVDTGTSYEQYFGPGTRLTVT.

This sequence joins TRBV2 and TRBJ2-3; 9 bases align to TRBD1. Germline lookup yields CDR1 SNHLY and CDR2 FYNNEI. J was trimmed by 6 bases and V by 4 bases; bases with no gene match: 8. This CDR3 region has 15 residues. This CDR3 is CASSVGTGWGDTQYF. CDR3 coding DNA: TGTGCCAGCAGTGTAGGGACAGGGTGGGGCGATACGCAGTATTTT. Full variable domain (remainder filled in from reference TRBV2 and TRBJ2-3): EPEVTQTPSHQVTQMGQEVILRCVPISNHLYFYWYRQILGQKVEFLVSFYNNEISEKSEIFDDQFSVERPDGSNFTLKIRSTKLEDSAMYFCASSVGTGWGDTQYFGPGTRLTVL.

The chain joins TRBV6-5 to TRBJ2-5, with 12 bases lining up with TRBD2. V shed 4 bases and J 5 bases; nucleotides not matched to a gene: 8. Germline V lookup: CDR1 MNHEY, CDR2 SVGAGI. This CDR3 is 16 amino acids long. CDR3 in amino acids: CASSFTTSGSAETQYF. CDR3 bases: TGTGCCAGCAGTTTCACGACTAGCGGGAGCGCGGAGACCCAGTACTTC.

The CDR3 nucleotides are TGTGCCAGCAGCTTAGCGGGCAGGGAGTCCTATAATTCACCCCTCCACTTT. It translates to CASSLAGRESYNSPLHF. V gene TRBV7-6 combines with J gene TRBJ1-6; TRBD1 is a possible D gene (5 bases). This CDR3 region has 17 residues. V lost 0 bases and J lost 1, with 10 bases in between. From germline, CDR1 is SGHVS and CDR2 FNYEAQ.

The CDR3 coding sequence is TGTGCCAGCAGCTTCGCACTAGTGGGGAGAGATACGCAGTATTTT. The encoded protein is CASSFALVGRDTQYF. The chain combines TRBV7-2 with TRBJ2-3; the D gene is possibly TRBD2 (5 bases). Trimming left V 3 bases short and J 5 bases short, with 15 bases between. This CDR3 has 15 amino acids. Per the germline V gene, CDR1 is SGHTA and CDR2 is FQGNSA. Supplemented by reference TRBV7-2 and TRBJ2-3, the full variable domain reads GAGVSQSPSNKVTEKGKDVELRCDPISGHTALYWYRQSLGQGLEFLIYFQGNSAPDKSGLPSDRFSAERTGGSVSTLTIQRTQQEDSAVYLCASSFALVGRDTQYFGPGTRLTVL.

The V and J genes are TRBV27 and TRBJ2-2, with TRBD2 as a possible D gene (6 bases). CDR3 length equals 11 residues. V was pared by 8 bases and J by 6 bases, with 7 bases between. Germline loops: CDR1 MNHEY, CDR2 SMNVEV (reference sequence). Here the CDR3 DNA reads TGTGCCAGCTGGGGGGCCGGGGAGCTGTTTTTT. Residues: CASWGAGELFF.

A few counts support this clonotype. The chain employs TRBV7-6 and TRBJ2-7; 12 positions agree with TRBD2. V was pared by 6 bases and J by 6 bases, with 9 bases of the junction left unmatched. Germline lookup yields CDR1 SGHVS and CDR2 FNYEAQ. The CDR3 covers 15 residues. CDR3 sequence reads: CASSSSGRAISEQYF. The CDR3 DNA follows: TGTGCCAGCAGTTCTAGCGGGAGGGCTATCTCCGAGCAGTACTTC.

The sample holds one count of this clonotype. The J gene is TRBJ2-3, the V gene TRBV5-1, with D perhaps matching TRBD1 or TRBD2 (6 bases each). The germline CDR1 and CDR2 sequences are SGHRS and YFSETQ. The CDR3 has 15 residues. V was clipped by 2 bases and J by 2 bases, with 12 bases between them. The CDR3: CASSLVSGATDTQYF. CDR3 in DNA: TGCGCCAGCAGCTTAGTGTCGGGGGCCACAGATACGCAGTATTTT.

The chain recombines TRBV27 with TRBJ2-1; D is possibly TRBD2 (6 bases). This CDR3 has 16 amino acids. V lost 6 bases to trimming and J lost 0 bases, with 15 bases between them. Per germline, CDR1 MNHEY and CDR2 SMNVEV (reference sequence). The CDR3 sequence is CASRAIAASSYNEQFF. The CDR3 nucleotides read TGTGCCAGCAGGGCTATAGCGGCCAGCTCCTACAATGAGCAGTTCTTC.

In its sample, this clonotype was seen a few times. This chain uses TRBV10-3 with TRBJ2-1, with D tentatively TRBD1 (6 bases). The CDR3 sequence is 13 residues long. Trimming cost V 2 bases and J 7 bases, with 9 bases left between them. Germline V lookup: CDR1 ENHRY, CDR2 SYGVKD. The CDR3 protein is CAISEVQGNEQFF. In DNA, the CDR3 is TGTGCCATCAGTGAGGTACAGGGAAATGAGCAGTTCTTC.